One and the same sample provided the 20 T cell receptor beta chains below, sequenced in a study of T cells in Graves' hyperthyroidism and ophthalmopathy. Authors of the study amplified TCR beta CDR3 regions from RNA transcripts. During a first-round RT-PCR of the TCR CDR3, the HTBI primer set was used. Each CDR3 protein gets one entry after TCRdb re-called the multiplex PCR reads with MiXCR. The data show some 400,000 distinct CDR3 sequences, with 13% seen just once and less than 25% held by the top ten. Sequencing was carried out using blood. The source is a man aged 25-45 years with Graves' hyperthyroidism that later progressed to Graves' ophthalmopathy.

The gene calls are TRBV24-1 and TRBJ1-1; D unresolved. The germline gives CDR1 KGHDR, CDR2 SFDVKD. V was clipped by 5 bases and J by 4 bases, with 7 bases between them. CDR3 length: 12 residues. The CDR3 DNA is TGTGCCACCAGTGTAGGGAGCACTGAAGCTTTCTTT. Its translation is CATSVGSTEAFF.

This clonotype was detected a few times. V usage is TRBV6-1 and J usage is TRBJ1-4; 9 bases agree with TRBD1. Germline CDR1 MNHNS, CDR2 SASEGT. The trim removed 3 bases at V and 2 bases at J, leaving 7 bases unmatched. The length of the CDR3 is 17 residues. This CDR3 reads CASSELDRGETNEKLFF. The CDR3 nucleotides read TGTGCCAGCAGTGAGTTGGACAGGGGCGAGACTAATGAAAAACTGTTTTTT.

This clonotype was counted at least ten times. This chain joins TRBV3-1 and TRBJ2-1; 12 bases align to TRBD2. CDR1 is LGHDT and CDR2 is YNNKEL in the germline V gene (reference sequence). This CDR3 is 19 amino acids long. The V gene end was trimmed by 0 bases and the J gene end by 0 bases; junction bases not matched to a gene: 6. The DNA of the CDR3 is TGTGCCAGCAGCCAAGAGGGACTAGCGGGTTCAAGCTCCTACAATGAGCAGTTCTTC. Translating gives CASSQEGLAGSSSYNEQFF.

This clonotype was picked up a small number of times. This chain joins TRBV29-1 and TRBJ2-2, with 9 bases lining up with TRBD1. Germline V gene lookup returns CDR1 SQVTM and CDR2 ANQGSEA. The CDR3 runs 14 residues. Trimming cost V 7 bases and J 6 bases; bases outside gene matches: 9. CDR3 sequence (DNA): TGCAGCGCCGATTTGGGGACAGGGCCCGGGGAGCTGTTTTTT. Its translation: CSADLGTGPGELFF.

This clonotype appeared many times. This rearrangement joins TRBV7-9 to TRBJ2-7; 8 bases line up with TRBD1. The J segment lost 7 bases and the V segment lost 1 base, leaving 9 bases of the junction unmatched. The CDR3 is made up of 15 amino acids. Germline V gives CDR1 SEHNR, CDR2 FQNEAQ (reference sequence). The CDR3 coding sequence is TGTGCCAGCAGCTTAGGGATGACAGGGGCGGGAGAGCAGTACTTC. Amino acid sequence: CASSLGMTGAGEQYF. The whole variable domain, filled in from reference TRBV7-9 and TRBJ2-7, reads DTGVSQNPRHKITKRGQNVTFRCDPISEHNRLYWYRQTLGQGPEFLTYFQNEAQLEKSRLLSDRFSAERPKGSFSTLEIQRTEQGDSAMYLCASSLGMTGAGEQYFGPGTRLTVT.

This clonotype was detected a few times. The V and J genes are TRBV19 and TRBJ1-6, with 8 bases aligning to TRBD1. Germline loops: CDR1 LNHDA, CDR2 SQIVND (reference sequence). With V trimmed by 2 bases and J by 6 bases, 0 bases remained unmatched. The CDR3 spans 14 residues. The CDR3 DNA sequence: TGTGCCAGTAGTATAACAGGGGGTAATTCACCCCTCCACTTT. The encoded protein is CASSITGGNSPLHF.

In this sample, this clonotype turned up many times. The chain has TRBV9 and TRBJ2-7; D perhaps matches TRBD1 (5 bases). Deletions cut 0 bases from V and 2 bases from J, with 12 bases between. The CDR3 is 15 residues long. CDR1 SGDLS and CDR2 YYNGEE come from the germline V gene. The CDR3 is CASSVASGLTYEQYF. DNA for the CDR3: TGTGCCAGCAGCGTAGCGTCAGGGCTCACCTACGAGCAGTACTTC.

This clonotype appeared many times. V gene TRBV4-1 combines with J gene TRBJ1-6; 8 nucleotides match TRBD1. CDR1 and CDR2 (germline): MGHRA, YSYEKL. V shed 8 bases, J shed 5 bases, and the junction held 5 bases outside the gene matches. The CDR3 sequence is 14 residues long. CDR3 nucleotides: TGCGCCAGCGGACCGACAGGGGATAATTCACCCCTCCACTTT. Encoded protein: CASGPTGDNSPLHF.

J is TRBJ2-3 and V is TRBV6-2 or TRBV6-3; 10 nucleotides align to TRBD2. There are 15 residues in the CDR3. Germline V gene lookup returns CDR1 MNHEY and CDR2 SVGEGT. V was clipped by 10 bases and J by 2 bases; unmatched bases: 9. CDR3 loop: CATAGTSAITDTQYF. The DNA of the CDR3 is TGTGCCACTGCCGGGACTAGCGCGATCACAGATACGCAGTATTTT.

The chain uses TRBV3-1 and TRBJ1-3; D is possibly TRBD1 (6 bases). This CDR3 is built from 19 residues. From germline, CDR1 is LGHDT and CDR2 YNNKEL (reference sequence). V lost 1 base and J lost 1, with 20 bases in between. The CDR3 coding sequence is TGTGCCAGCAGCCAAGGAGGATGGCGGGGGCGCCCGTCTGGAAACACCATATATTTT. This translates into CASSQGGWRGRPSGNTIYF.

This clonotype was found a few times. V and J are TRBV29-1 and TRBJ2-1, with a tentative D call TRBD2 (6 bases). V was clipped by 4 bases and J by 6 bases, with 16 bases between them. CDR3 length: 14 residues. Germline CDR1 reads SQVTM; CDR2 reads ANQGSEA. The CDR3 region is CSVASERVINEQFF. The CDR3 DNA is TGCAGCGTTGCCAGTGAGCGGGTGATCAATGAGCAGTTCTTC.

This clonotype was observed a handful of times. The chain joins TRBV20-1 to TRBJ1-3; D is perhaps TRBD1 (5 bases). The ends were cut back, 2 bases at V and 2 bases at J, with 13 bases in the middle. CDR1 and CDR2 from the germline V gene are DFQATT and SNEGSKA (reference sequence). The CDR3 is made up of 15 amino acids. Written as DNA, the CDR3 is TGCAGTGCTAGATCCCAAACGGGGCCTGGAAACACCATATATTTT. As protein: CSARSQTGPGNTIYF.

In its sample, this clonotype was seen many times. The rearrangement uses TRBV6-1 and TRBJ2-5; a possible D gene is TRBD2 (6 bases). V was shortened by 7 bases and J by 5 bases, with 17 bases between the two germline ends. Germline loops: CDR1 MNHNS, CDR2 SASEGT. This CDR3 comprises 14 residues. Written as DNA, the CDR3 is TGTGCCAGCACGCGAGCGGGCGGCTTGGAGACCCAGTACTTC. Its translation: CASTRAGGLETQYF.

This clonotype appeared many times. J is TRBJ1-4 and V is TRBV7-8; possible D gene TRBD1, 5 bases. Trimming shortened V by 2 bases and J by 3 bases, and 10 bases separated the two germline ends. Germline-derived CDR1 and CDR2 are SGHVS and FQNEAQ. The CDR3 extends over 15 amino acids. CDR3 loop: CASSLNRGANEKLFF. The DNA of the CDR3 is TGTGCCAGCAGCTTAAATAGGGGTGCTAATGAAAAACTGTTTTTT. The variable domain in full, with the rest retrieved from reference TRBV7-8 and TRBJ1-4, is GAGVSQSPRYKVAKRGQDVALRCDPISGHVSLFWYQQALGQGPEFLTYFQNEAQLDKSGLPSDRFFAERPEGSVSTLKIQRTQQEDSAVYLCASSLNRGANEKLFFGSGTQLSVL.

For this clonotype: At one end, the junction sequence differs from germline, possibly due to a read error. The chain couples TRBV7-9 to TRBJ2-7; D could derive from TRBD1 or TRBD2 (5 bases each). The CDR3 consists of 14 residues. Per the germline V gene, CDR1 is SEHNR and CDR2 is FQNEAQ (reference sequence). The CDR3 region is CASILVGPSYEQYF. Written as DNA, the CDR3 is TGTGCCAGCATCTTAGTGGGACCGTCCTACGAGCAGTACTTC. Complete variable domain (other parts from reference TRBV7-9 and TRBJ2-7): DTGVSQNPRHKITKRGQNVTFRCDPISEHNRLYWYRQTLGQGPEFLTYFQNEAQLEKSRLLSDRFSAERPKGSFSTLEIQRTEQGDSAMYLCASILVGPSYEQYFGPGTRLTVT.

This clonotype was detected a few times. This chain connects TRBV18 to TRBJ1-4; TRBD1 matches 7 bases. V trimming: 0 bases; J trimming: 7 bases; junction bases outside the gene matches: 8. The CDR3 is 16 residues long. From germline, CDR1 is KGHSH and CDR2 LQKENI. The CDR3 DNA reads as TGTGCCAGCTCACCACCGGTACAGGGGCAAGGTGAAAAACTGTTTTTT. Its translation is CASSPPVQGQGEKLFF.

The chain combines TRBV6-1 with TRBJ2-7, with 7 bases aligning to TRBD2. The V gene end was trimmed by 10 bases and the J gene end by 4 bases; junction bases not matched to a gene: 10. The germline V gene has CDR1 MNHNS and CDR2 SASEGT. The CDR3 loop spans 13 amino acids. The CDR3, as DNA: TGTGCCACCGACGGGGGGTCCCCTTACGAGCAGTACTTC. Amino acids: CATDGGSPYEQYF.

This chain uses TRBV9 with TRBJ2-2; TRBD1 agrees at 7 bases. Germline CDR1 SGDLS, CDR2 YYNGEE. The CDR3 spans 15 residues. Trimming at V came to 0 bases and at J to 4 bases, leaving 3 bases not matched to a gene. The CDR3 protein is CASSVEGASTGELFF. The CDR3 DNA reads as TGTGCCAGCAGCGTAGAGGGGGCGTCCACCGGGGAGCTGTTTTTT.

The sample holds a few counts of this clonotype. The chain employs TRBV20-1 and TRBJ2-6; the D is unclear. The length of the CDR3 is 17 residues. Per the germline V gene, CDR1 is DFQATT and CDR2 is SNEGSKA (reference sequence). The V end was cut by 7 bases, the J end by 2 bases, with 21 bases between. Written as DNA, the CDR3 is TGCAGTGTTCCAGCCGACAATTCCGGGCCTGGGGCCAACGTCCTGACTTTC. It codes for CSVPADNSGPGANVLTF.

The CDR3, as DNA: TGCGCCAGCAGCTTGGGGACTAGAGGAGAGACCCAGTACTTC. This gives the protein CASSLGTRGETQYF. This chain joins TRBV5-1 and TRBJ2-5, with TRBD2 identical over 7 bases. After removal of 0 bases from V and 4 bases from J, the junction contained 3 bases not matched to a gene. This CDR3 is 14 amino acids long. The germline V gene has CDR1 SGHRS and CDR2 YFSETQ.